This entry lists 19 T cell receptor beta chains sequenced from one sample in a study of blood T cell repertoires in COVID-19. Method: immunoSEQ multiplex PCR; TCRdb's copy keeps in-frame clones and lacks some. The data hold roughly 250,000 clones, with about 89% observed a single time. The material sequenced was PBMCs or T cells enriched from blood (not recorded which). Source of these receptors: a man aged 40-49 years who had recovered from COVID-19.

The V and J genes are TRBV6-5 and TRBJ2-7, with D maybe TRBD2 (6 bases). CDR3 length: 13 residues. Trimming shortened V by 2 bases and J by 4 bases, and 9 bases separated the two germline ends. The V gene's germline CDR1 is MNHEY and CDR2 SVGAGI. The CDR3 bases are TGTGCCAGCAGTTACGAGGGAGGTTACGAGCAGTACTTC. Amino acids: CASSYEGGYEQYF.

The V gene is TRBV3-1 (or the pseudogene TRBV3-2), the J gene TRBJ2-1; 11 bases are a match to TRBD1. The length of the CDR3 is 16 residues. CDR1 LGHDT and CDR2 YNNKEL come from the germline V gene (reference sequence). The V segment lost 3 bases and the J segment 5 bases; nucleotides outside the gene matches: 6. CDR3 residues: CASSHLRTGGNNEQFF. DNA of the CDR3: TGTGCCAGCAGCCACCTGCGGACAGGGGGCAACAATGAGCAGTTCTTC.

V and J are TRBV7-8 and TRBJ1-3, with D perhaps matching TRBD1 (6 bases). The V gene lost 5 bases and the J gene lost 6 bases, with 17 bases spanning the gap. From germline, CDR1 is SGHVS and CDR2 FQNEAQ. The CDR3 length is 15 residues. Written as DNA, the CDR3 is TGTGCCAGCAGCCCATTACAGGGTATTATAAACACCATATATTTT. As protein: CASSPLQGIINTIYF.

V is TRBV7-2 and J is TRBJ1-2; D perhaps matches TRBD1 (6 bases). The CDR3 is 12 residues long. The germline gives CDR1 SGHTA, CDR2 FQGNSA. V lost 4 bases to trimming and J lost 6 bases, with 9 bases between them. The CDR3, as DNA: TGTGCCAGCAGCTACAGGGTGGATGGCTACACCTTC. Translated, it gives CASSYRVDGYTF.

This clone was seen only once. The rearrangement links TRBV7-9 to TRBJ2-7, with 7 positions matching TRBD1. CDR3 length: 15 amino acids. Germline trimming cut 5 bases from V and 3 bases from J; bases unmatched to any gene: 10. The V gene's germline CDR1 is SEHNR and CDR2 FQNEAQ (reference sequence). CDR3 nucleotide sequence: TGTGCCAGCAGCCGCGACAGGGCAGCTTTCTACGAGCAGTACTTC. This translates into CASSRDRAAFYEQYF. The full variable domain, with the rest looked up from reference TRBV7-9 and TRBJ2-7, is DTGVSQNPRHKITKRGQNVTFRCDPISEHNRLYWYRQTLGQGPEFLTYFQNEAQLEKSRLLSDRFSAERPKGSFSTLEIQRTEQGDSAMYLCASSRDRAAFYEQYFGPGTRLTVT.

CDR3 coding DNA: TGTGCTAGTGGTTTGTCCTACGGGCGGGCGCACACTGAAGCTTTCTTT. This sequence encodes CASGLSYGRAHTEAFF. The V call is TRBV12-5, the J call TRBJ1-1; the D is unclear. V was trimmed by 2 bases and J by 3 bases, leaving 16 bases between them. This CDR3 is built from 16 residues. The germline V gene encodes CDR1 LGHNT and CDR2 FRNRAP. The full variable domain, with the rest looked up from reference TRBV12-5 and TRBJ1-1, is DARVTQTPRHKVTEMGQEVTMRCQPILGHNTVFWYRQTMMQGLELLAYFRNRAPLDDSGMPKDRFSAEMPDATLATLKIQPSEPRDSAVYFCASGLSYGRAHTEAFFGQGTRLTVV.

The chain recombines TRBV7-9 with TRBJ1-1; D possibly corresponds to TRBD1 (5 bases). Germline values: CDR1 SEHNR, CDR2 FQNEAQ (reference sequence). This CDR3 comprises 15 residues. Trimming pared 0 bases from V and 3 bases from J, leaving 11 bases between. CDR3: CASSLALGGDTEAFF. Here the CDR3 DNA reads TGTGCCAGCAGCTTAGCGCTTGGGGGGGACACTGAAGCTTTCTTT.

The J gene is TRBJ1-1, the V gene TRBV11-3; no definite D call. Germline-derived CDR1 and CDR2 are SGHNT and YENEEA. The CDR3 loop spans 15 amino acids. V dropped 3 bases and J dropped 0 bases, with 11 bases sitting between them. The chain's CDR3 is CASSFEGRMNTEAFF. For the CDR3, the DNA is TGTGCCAGCAGCTTTGAAGGGAGGATGAACACTGAAGCTTTCTTT.

The chain couples TRBV14 to TRBJ2-1; D may be TRBD2 (5 bases). CDR3 length: 15 residues. V lost 5 bases and J 0 bases, leaving 11 bases between the germline ends. Germline assignment: CDR1 SGHDN and CDR2 FVKESK. The CDR3 spells CASSRLASSYNEQFF. DNA of the CDR3: TGTGCCAGCAGCAGGCTAGCTAGCTCCTACAATGAGCAGTTCTTC.

The CDR3 loop is CSASGGGLATNEKLFF. DNA of the CDR3: TGCAGTGCTAGTGGGGGGGGGCTGGCAACTAATGAAAAACTGTTTTTT. The chain combines TRBV20-1 with TRBJ1-4; D is possibly TRBD1 (6 bases). The V end lost 3 bases, the J end lost 0 bases, and 14 bases lay between the germline ends. The CDR3 runs to 16 residues. Germline V lookup: CDR1 DFQATT, CDR2 SNEGSKA (reference sequence).

The V gene is TRBV5-1, the J gene TRBJ1-1, with 7 nucleotides matching TRBD1. The CDR3 extends over 14 amino acids. J gave up 2 bases and V 4 bases, and 5 bases lay outside the gene matches. CDR1 is SGHRS and CDR2 is YFSETQ in the germline V gene. The CDR3 nucleotides read TGCGCCAGCAGCAACAGACAGGGTAACACTGAAGCTTTCTTT. This gives the protein CASSNRQGNTEAFF.

This clone showed up just a few times. The chain couples TRBV19 to TRBJ2-7; no firm D call. CDR3 size: 12 residues. Germline CDR1 is LNHDA and CDR2 is SQIVND (reference sequence). Trimming shortened V by 4 bases and J by 4 bases, and 8 bases separated the two germline ends. CDR3 residues: CASSTTPYEQYF. The DNA of the CDR3 is TGTGCCAGTAGTACGACACCTTACGAGCAGTACTTC.

The genes are TRBV7-9 and TRBJ1-3, with D tentatively TRBD1 (6 bases). Germline assignment: CDR1 SEHNR and CDR2 FQNEAQ (reference sequence). V dropped 3 bases and J dropped 0 bases, with 12 bases sitting between them. CDR3 length: 16 amino acids. CDR3 sequence reads: CASSFGTLISGNTIYF. The DNA for the CDR3 is TGTGCCAGCAGCTTCGGGACACTCATCTCTGGAAACACCATATATTTT. Full variable domain (outside the CDR3, taken from reference TRBV7-9 and TRBJ1-3): DTGVSQNPRHKITKRGQNVTFRCDPISEHNRLYWYRQTLGQGPEFLTYFQNEAQLEKSRLLSDRFSAERPKGSFSTLEIQRTEQGDSAMYLCASSFGTLISGNTIYFGEGSWLTVV.

In DNA, the CDR3 is TGTGCCAGCTCACCACCTCAGGAACCTCTATGGGGCTACACCTTC. Translation gives CASSPPQEPLWGYTF. The genes are TRBV18 and TRBJ1-2; D is ambiguous. V gave up 0 bases and J gave up 8 bases, with 16 bases separating them. The V gene's germline CDR1 is KGHSH and CDR2 LQKENI. The CDR3 contains 15 residues.

V gene TRBV5-1 combines with J gene TRBJ2-7; 12 bases fit TRBD1. Trimming cost V 6 bases and J 3 bases; bases outside gene matches: 4. This CDR3 contains 14 residues. Germline values: CDR1 SGHRS, CDR2 YFSETQ. CDR3 residues: CASTGTGGSYEQYF. The CDR3, as DNA: TGCGCCAGCACTGGGACAGGGGGCAGCTACGAGCAGTACTTC.

This chain joins TRBV6-2 or TRBV6-3 and TRBJ1-5; 7 bases are shared with TRBD1. V was clipped by 5 bases and J by 5 bases; unmatched bases: 9. From germline, CDR1 is MNHEY and CDR2 SVGEGT. This CDR3 has 15 amino acids. Here the CDR3 reads CASSGDDRDYQPQHF. In DNA form, the CDR3 reads TGTGCCAGCAGTGGGGACGACAGGGACTATCAGCCCCAGCATTTT.

The rearrangement uses TRBV7-6 and TRBJ2-2; D unresolved. This CDR3 has 13 residues. CDR1 and CDR2 from the germline V gene are SGHVS and FNYEAQ. V lost 1 base to trimming and J lost 6 bases, with 6 bases between them. DNA for the CDR3: TGTGCCAGCAGCTTAGAAGCTTCCGGGGAGCTGTTTTTT. Translated, it gives CASSLEASGELFF.

This chain uses TRBV4-2 with TRBJ1-6; 7 bases agree with TRBD1. V shed 1 base, J shed 5 bases, and the junction held 2 bases outside the gene matches. The germline gives CDR1 LGHNA, CDR2 YNFKEQ. The CDR3 length is 15 residues. DNA of the CDR3: TGTGCCAGCAGCCAAGTCGACAGGGATAATTCACCCCTCCACTTT. This encodes CASSQVDRDNSPLHF.

V and J are TRBV7-3 and TRBJ1-6; D gene unclear. From germline, CDR1 is SGHTA and CDR2 FQGTGA. V lost 5 bases and J 7 bases, leaving 9 bases between the germline ends. CDR3 length: 13 residues. The CDR3 coding sequence is TGTGCCAGCAGCATTGCGGGAAATTCACCCCTCCACTTT. It specifies CASSIAGNSPLHF. Combining the CDR3 with reference TRBV7-3 and TRBJ1-6 gives the whole variable domain GAGVSQTPSNKVTEKGKYVELRCDPISGHTALYWYRQSLGQGPEFLIYFQGTGAADDSGLPNDRFFAVRPEGSVSTLKIQRTERGDSAVYLCASSIAGNSPLHFGNGTRLTVT.